Listed below are T cell receptor beta chains from one sample, sequenced in a study of blood T cell repertoires in COVID-19. Method: immunoSEQ multiplex PCR; TCRdb's copy keeps in-frame clones and lacks some. The sample lists roughly 120,000 clones; about three quarters were seen once. Sequences were obtained from peripheral blood. These receptor sequences come from a man in his 70s with acute or convalescent COVID-19. Both conserved end residues are part of each CDR3. The order of the fields is J gene, D gene, V gene, clone size, CDR3 DNA, CDR3 protein. D genes are given only for firm matches. Clone size is shown for a subset of rows, as once, few, many or a class of expanded clone.

J: TRBJ1-1
D: -
V: TRBV5-1
size: -
DNA: TGCGCCAGCAGCTCGACGGGGGACACTGAAGCTTTCTTT
CDR3: CASSSTGDTEAFF

J: TRBJ2-5
D: -
V: TRBV2
size: -
DNA: TGTGCCAGTCTGAGATCAGAGGGAGCAGAGACCCAGTACTTC
CDR3: CASLRSEGAETQYF

J: TRBJ2-7
D: -
V: TRBV9
size: once
DNA: TGTGCCAGCCCGGCCAAGGCTCCAGGCCACGAGCAGTACTTC
CDR3: CASPAKAPGHEQYF

J: TRBJ2-5
D: -
V: TRBV6-5
size: -
DNA: TGTGCCAGCAGTTACTCCCCTAGCGCCCAAGAGACCCAGTACTTC
CDR3: CASSYSPSAQETQYF

J: TRBJ1-4
D: TRBD1
V: TRBV7-2
size: -
DNA: TGTGCCAGCAGCTTACAAGGGACAGGGTCCGAAAAACTGTTTTTT
CDR3: CASSLQGTGSEKLFF

J: TRBJ2-3
D: TRBD2
V: TRBV7-9
size: -
DNA: TGTGCCAGCAGCTTAGATAGGGAGGGCGACCCTACAGATACGCAGTATTTT
CDR3: CASSLDREGDPTDTQYF

J: TRBJ1-5
D: -
V: TRBV28
size: once
DNA: TGTGCCAGCAGCCGCGACAGAAATCAGCCCCAGCATTTT
CDR3: CASSRDRNQPQHF

J: TRBJ1-5
D: TRBD1
V: TRBV18
size: -
DNA: TGTGCCAGCTCCCCAGGGACAGGGGGCAATCAGCCCCAGCATTTT
CDR3: CASSPGTGGNQPQHF

J: TRBJ2-7
D: -
V: TRBV7-9
size: few
DNA: TGTGCCAGCTCCCAGGGGTCTCGGGCCTACGAGCAGTACTTC
CDR3: CASSQGSRAYEQYF

J: TRBJ2-3
D: -
V: TRBV3-1/TRBV3-2
size: -
DNA: TGTGCCAGCAGCCAAGGGACGGGGGAAACAGATACGCAGTATTTT
CDR3: CASSQGTGETDTQYF

J: TRBJ1-1
D: TRBD1
V: TRBV5-1
size: -
DNA: TGCGCCAGCAGCTTGGGGGACAGGGGCACTGAAGCTTTCTTT
CDR3: CASSLGDRGTEAFF

J: TRBJ1-6
D: -
V: TRBV5-4
size: -
DNA: TGTGCCAGCAACTGGTTGGGCAGGGCCACCGCGGATTCACCCCTCCACTTT
CDR3: CASNWLGRATADSPLHF

J: TRBJ2-7
D: -
V: TRBV27
size: -
DNA: TGTGCCAGCAGGCGTAGGGGCGGAGAGCAGTACTTC
CDR3: CASRRRGGEQYF

J: TRBJ1-1
D: -
V: TRBV28
size: -
DNA: TGTGCCAGCCACCAGGGGACTGAAGCTTTCTTT
CDR3: CASHQGTEAFF

J: TRBJ2-7
D: -
V: TRBV28
size: few
DNA: TGTGCCAGCAGTTTCGACAGTACCTACGAGCAGTACTTC
CDR3: CASSFDSTYEQYF

J: TRBJ2-7
D: TRBD2
V: TRBV18
size: few
DNA: TGTGCCAGCTCCGGCGGGAGCACCGCAGACTACGAGCAGTACTTC
CDR3: CASSGGSTADYEQYF

J: TRBJ2-3
D: TRBD2
V: TRBV29-1
size: -
DNA: TGCAGCGTTGAGCGGTGGGACAACAAAATACTAGCGGGAGGGAGGAGCACAGATACGCAGTATTTT
CDR3: CSVERWDNKILAGGRSTDTQYF

J: TRBJ1-5
D: -
V: TRBV15
size: -
DNA: TGTGCCACCAGCAGAGGACAGGGCAATCAGCCCCAGCATTTT
CDR3: CATSRGQGNQPQHF

J: TRBJ2-3
D: TRBD2
V: TRBV9
size: -
DNA: TGTGCCAGCAGCGTCCTGGGGCTAGCGGGAACAGATACGCAGTATTTT
CDR3: CASSVLGLAGTDTQYF

J: TRBJ2-3
D: TRBD2
V: TRBV27
size: -
DNA: TGTGCCAGCAGTTTCGGACTAGTAGATGCAGATACGCAGTATTTT
CDR3: CASSFGLVDADTQYF

J: TRBJ2-1
D: TRBD1
V: TRBV11-3
size: -
DNA: TGTGCCAGCAGCATCCGGACAGGACGCAATGAGCAGTTCTTC
CDR3: CASSIRTGRNEQFF

J: TRBJ1-1
D: -
V: TRBV6-2/TRBV6-3
size: once
DNA: TGTGCCAGCAGTTCCACACAGAACACTGAAGCTTTCTTT
CDR3: CASSSTQNTEAFF

J: TRBJ1-6
D: -
V: TRBV6-6
size: -
DNA: TGTGCCAGCACCTACGGTGCTGTTTCTGGTTCACCCCTCCACTTT
CDR3: CASTYGAVSGSPLHF

J: TRBJ2-7
D: -
V: TRBV24-1
size: -
DNA: TGTGCCACCAGTGACAGGGACTACGAGCAGTACTTC
CDR3: CATSDRDYEQYF

J: TRBJ2-5
D: TRBD1
V: TRBV12-3/TRBV12-4
size: -
DNA: TGTGCCAGCAGTTTAGGTGTCGGAGACAGGGAGTACTTC
CDR3: CASSLGVGDREYF

J: TRBJ2-1
D: TRBD1
V: TRBV24-1
size: -
DNA: TGTGCCACCAGTGACACCGGGACAGGGTCGGGTAATGAGCAGTTCTTC
CDR3: CATSDTGTGSGNEQFF

J: TRBJ2-3
D: TRBD1
V: TRBV19
size: once
DNA: TGTGCCAGTAACCCGACAGGGTGGGGCACAGATACGCAGTATTTT
CDR3: CASNPTGWGTDTQYF

J: TRBJ2-3
D: -
V: TRBV11-2
size: -
DNA: TGTGCCAGCAGCTTTCGGGACTTCTTAGTCGCAGATACGCAGTATTTT
CDR3: CASSFRDFLVADTQYF

J: TRBJ1-4
D: -
V: TRBV5-1
size: -
DNA: TGCGCCAGCAGCCTGGGACAAGATGAAAAACTGTTTTTT
CDR3: CASSLGQDEKLFF

J: TRBJ1-3
D: -
V: TRBV19
size: -
DNA: TGTGCCAGTAGTATAGAGAAGTCCTACTCTGGAAACACCATATATTTT
CDR3: CASSIEKSYSGNTIYF

J: TRBJ2-1
D: -
V: TRBV5-5
size: -
DNA: TGTGCCAGCATCCTTCGTGGGGGGGCTAGGGAGTACAATGAGCAGTTCTTC
CDR3: CASILRGGAREYNEQFF

J: TRBJ2-3
D: TRBD2
V: TRBV5-4
size: -
DNA: TGTGCCAGCAAAAGCGGGGGAAAAGGGGATACGCAGTATTTT
CDR3: CASKSGGKGDTQYF

J: TRBJ2-1
D: TRBD2
V: TRBV30
size: -
DNA: TGTGCCTGGAGAGGGCTAGCGGGTTACAATGAGCAGTTCTTC
CDR3: CAWRGLAGYNEQFF

J: TRBJ2-2
D: -
V: TRBV6-2/TRBV6-3
size: -
DNA: TGTGCCAGCAGCCCTCTCAAGCGGTCGAACACCGGGGAGCTGTTTTTT
CDR3: CASSPLKRSNTGELFF

J: TRBJ2-2
D: -
V: TRBV27
size: -
DNA: TGTGCCAGTAAAAGACAGGCGTCAACCCCCCTCTACACCGGGGAGCTGTTTTTT
CDR3: CASKRQASTPLYTGELFF